This TCR beta chain is from a study of CD8 T cells in Susac syndrome. This CDR3 region has 14 residues. Germline lookup yields CDR1 SGHNT and CDR2 YYREEE (reference sequence). Unmatched junction bases numbered 6, after V lost 5 bases and J lost 2 bases. TCR beta was sequenced from blood CD8+ and CD4+ T cells. Negative isolation was applied to CD8+ and CD4+ T cells, and FACS enrichment was applied to TEMRA cells. In this sample, this clonotype turned up a few times. Reverse transcription of roughly 0.5 to 1 ug RNA was carried out with random hexamers. The method of amplification for TCR beta CDR3 was immunoSEQ multiplex PCR, covering 54 Vbeta and 13 Jbeta. A single record per CDR3 protein comes from TCRdb applying MiXCR to the immunoSEQ multiplex PCR reads. The sample includes 250,000 to 300,000 distinct CDR3 sequences, 85% seen only once; the top ten take 0.2% to 0.25%.

The rearrangement links TRBV5-4 to TRBJ2-5, with 7 bases lining up with TRBD2. Sequences were obtained from CD8+ T cells from PBMCs. The sequence was obtained from a human donor with multiple sclerosis. The CDR3 sequence: CASSYGLEQETQYF. The CDR3 bases are TGTGCCAGCAGTTACGGACTAGAGCAAGAGACCCAGTACTTC.